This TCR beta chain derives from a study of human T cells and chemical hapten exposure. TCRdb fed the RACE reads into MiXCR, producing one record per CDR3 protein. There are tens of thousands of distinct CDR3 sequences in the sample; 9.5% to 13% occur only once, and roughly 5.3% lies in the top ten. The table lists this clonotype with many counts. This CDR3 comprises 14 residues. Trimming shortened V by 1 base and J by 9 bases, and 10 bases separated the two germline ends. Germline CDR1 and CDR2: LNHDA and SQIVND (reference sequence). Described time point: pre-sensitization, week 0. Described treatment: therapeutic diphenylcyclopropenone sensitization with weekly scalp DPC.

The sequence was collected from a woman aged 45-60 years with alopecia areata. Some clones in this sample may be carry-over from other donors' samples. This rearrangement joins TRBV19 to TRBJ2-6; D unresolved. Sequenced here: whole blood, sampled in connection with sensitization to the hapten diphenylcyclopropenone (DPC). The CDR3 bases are TGTGCCAGTAGTATAGGGCCAGGAAGCAACGTCCTGACTTTC. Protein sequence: CASSIGPGSNVLTF. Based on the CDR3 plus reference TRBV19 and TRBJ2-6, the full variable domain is DGGITQSPKYLFRKEGQNVTLSCEQNLNHDAMYWYRQDPGQGLRLIYYSQIVNDFQKGDIAEGYSVSREKKESFPLTVTSAQKNPTAFYLCASSIGPGSNVLTFGAGSRLTVL.